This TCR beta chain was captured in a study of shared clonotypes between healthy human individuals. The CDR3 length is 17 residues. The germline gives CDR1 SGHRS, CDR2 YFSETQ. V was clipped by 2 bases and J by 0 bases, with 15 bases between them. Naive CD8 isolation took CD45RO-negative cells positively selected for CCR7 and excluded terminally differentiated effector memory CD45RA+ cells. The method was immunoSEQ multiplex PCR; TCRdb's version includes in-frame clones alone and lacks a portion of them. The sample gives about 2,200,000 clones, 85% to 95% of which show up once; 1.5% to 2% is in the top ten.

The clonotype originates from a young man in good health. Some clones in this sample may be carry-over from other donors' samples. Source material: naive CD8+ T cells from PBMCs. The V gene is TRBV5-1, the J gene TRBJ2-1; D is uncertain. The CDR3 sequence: CASSLTSALSSYNEQFF. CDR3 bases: TGCGCCAGCAGCTTAACATCAGCGTTGAGCTCCTACAATGAGCAGTTCTTC.